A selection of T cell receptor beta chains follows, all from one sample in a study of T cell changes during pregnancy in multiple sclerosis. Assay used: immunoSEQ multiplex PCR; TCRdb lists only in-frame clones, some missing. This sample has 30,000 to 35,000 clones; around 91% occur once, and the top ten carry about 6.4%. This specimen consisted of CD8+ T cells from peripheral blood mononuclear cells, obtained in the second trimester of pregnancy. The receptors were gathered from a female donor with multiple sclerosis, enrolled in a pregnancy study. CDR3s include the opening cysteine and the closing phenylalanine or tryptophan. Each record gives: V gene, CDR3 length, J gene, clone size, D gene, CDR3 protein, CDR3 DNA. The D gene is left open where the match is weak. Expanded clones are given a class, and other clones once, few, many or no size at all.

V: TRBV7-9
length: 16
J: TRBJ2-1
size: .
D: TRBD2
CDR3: CASSLGRIASNYEQFF
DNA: TGTGCCAGCAGCCTCGGGAGGATAGCGAGTAATTATGAGCAGTTCTTC

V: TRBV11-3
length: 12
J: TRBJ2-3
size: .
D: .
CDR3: CASSSGTDTQYF
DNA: TGTGCCAGCAGCTCAGGGACAGATACGCAGTATTTT

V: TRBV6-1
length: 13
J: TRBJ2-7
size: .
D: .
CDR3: CASSGTVAYEQYF
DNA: TGTGCCAGCAGTGGGACAGTCGCCTACGAGCAGTACTTC

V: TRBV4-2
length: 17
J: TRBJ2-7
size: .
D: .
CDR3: CASSQDRELEVYYEQYF
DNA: TGTGCCAGCAGCCAAGATAGAGAGCTGGAGGTATACTACGAGCAGTACTTC

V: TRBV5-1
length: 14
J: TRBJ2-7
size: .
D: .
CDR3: CASSLEGSGYEQYF
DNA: TGCGCCAGCAGCTTGGAGGGTAGCGGCTACGAGCAGTACTTC

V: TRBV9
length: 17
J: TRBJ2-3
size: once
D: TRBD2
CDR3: CASSVGTSGSFTDTQYF
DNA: TGTGCCAGCAGCGTAGGGACTAGCGGGAGTTTCACAGATACGCAGTATTTT

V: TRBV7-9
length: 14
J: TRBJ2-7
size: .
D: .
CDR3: CASSHFDRIEEQYF
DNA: TGTGCCAGCAGCCACTTCGACAGAATTGAAGAGCAGTACTTC

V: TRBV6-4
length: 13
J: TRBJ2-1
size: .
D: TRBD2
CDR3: CALRLAGLNEQFF
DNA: TGTGCCCTCAGGCTAGCGGGTCTCAATGAGCAGTTCTTC

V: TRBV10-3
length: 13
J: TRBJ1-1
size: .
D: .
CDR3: CAISARVFTEAFF
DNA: TGTGCCATCAGTGCCAGGGTTTTCACTGAAGCTTTCTTT

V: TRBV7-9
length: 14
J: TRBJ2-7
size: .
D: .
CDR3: CASSIRERRYEQYF
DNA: TGTGCCAGCAGCATAAGGGAGCGCCGGTACGAGCAGTACTTC

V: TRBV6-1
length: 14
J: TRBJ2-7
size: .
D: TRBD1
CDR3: CASSIRDSTYEQYF
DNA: TGTGCCAGCAGTATCCGGGACAGTACCTACGAGCAGTACTTC

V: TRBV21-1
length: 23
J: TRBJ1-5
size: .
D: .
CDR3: CASSKGPGTADSRSGHSNQPQHF
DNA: TGTGCCAGCAGCAAAGGACCTGGGACAGCCGATAGCAGGTCGGGTCACAGCAATCAGCCCCAGCATTTT

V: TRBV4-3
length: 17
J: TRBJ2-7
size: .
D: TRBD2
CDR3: CASSGGLAGEAGYEQYF
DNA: TGCGCCAGCAGCGGCGGACTAGCGGGAGAGGCCGGCTACGAGCAGTACTTC

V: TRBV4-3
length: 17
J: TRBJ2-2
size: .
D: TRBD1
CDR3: CASSHAPGQGNTGELFF
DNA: TGCGCCAGCAGCCACGCACCGGGACAGGGGAACACCGGGGAGCTGTTTTTT

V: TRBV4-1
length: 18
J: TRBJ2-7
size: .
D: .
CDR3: CASSQGGTLGAGSYEQYF
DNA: TGCGCCAGCAGCCAAGGAGGGACATTGGGGGCCGGCTCCTACGAGCAGTACTTC

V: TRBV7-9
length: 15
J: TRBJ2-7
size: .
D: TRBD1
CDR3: CASRPGTAGIYEQYF
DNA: TGTGCCAGCAGACCAGGGACAGCCGGGATCTACGAGCAGTACTTC

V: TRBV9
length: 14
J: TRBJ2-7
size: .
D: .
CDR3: CASSVGGDPYEQYF
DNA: TGTGCCAGCAGCGTAGGAGGCGACCCCTACGAGCAGTACTTC

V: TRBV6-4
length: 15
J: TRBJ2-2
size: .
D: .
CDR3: CASSDDEGNTGELFF
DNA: TGTGCCAGCAGTGATGATGAGGGGAACACCGGGGAGCTGTTTTTT

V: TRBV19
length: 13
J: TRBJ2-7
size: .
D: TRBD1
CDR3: CASRPTGAIEQYF
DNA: TGTGCCAGTAGACCTACAGGGGCCATCGAGCAGTACTTC

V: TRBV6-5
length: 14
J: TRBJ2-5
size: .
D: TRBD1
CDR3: CASSYGQGGETQYF
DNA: TGTGCCAGCAGTTACGGACAGGGGGGAGAGACCCAGTACTTC

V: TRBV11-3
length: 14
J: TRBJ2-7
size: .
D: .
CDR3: CASMKLLSDYEQYF
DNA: TGTGCCAGCATGAAGTTGTTAAGCGACTACGAGCAGTACTTC

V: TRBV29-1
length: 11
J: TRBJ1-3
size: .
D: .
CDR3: CSVVAGNTIYF
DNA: TGCAGCGTTGTAGCGGGAAACACCATATATTTT

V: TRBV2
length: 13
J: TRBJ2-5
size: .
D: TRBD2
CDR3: CASSRLAGETQYF
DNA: TGTGCCAGCAGTAGACTAGCGGGAGAGACCCAGTACTTC

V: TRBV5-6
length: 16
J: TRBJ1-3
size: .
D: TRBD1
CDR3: CASSIRQGAYGNTIYF
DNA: TGTGCCAGCAGCATCCGACAGGGGGCATATGGAAACACCATATATTTT

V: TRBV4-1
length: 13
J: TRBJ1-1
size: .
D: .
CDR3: CASSTTVNTEAFF
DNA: TGCGCCAGCAGCACGACAGTGAACACTGAAGCTTTCTTT

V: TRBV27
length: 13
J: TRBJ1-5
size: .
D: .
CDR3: CASSQGEKQPQHF
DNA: TGTGCCAGCAGTCAAGGGGAAAAGCAGCCCCAGCATTTT

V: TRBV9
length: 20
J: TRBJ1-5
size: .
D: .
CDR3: CASSPGASMKRVGINQPQHF
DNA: TGTGCCAGCAGCCCCGGCGCGTCCATGAAGAGGGTGGGGATCAATCAGCCCCAGCATTTT

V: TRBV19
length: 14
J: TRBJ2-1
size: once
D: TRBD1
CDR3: CASRNDRGGGEQFF
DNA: TGTGCCAGTAGAAACGACAGGGGGGGAGGTGAGCAGTTCTTC

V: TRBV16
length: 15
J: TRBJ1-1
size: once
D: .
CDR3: CASRVFKRRNTEAFF
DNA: TGTGCCAGCAGAGTGTTTAAGAGAAGGAACACTGAAGCTTTCTTT

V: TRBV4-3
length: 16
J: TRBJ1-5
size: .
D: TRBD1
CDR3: CASSQGQGAYGQPQHF
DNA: TGCGCCAGCAGCCAGGGACAGGGGGCATATGGTCAGCCCCAGCATTTT

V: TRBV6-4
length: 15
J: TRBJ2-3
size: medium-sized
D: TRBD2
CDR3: CASGESGSGTDTQYF
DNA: TGTGCCAGCGGCGAAAGCGGGAGCGGTACAGATACGCAGTATTTT

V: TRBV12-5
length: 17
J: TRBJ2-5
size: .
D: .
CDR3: CASGLDPSQRNQETQYF
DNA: TGTGCTAGTGGTTTGGACCCCTCCCAGCGGAACCAAGAGACCCAGTACTTC

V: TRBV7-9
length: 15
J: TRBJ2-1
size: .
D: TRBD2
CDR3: CASSPASGNYNEQFF
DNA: TGTGCCAGCAGCCCAGCTAGCGGGAACTACAATGAGCAGTTCTTC

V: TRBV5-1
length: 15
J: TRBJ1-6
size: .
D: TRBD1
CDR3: CASSLAGTGSSPLHF
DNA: TGCGCCAGCAGCTTAGCCGGGACAGGGAGTTCACCCCTCCACTTT

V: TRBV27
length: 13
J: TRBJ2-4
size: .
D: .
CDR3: CASSLLAKNIQYF
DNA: TGTGCCAGCAGCCTTCTAGCCAAAAACATTCAGTACTTC

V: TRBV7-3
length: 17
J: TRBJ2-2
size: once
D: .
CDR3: CASSPGALAVTTGELFF
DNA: TGTGCCAGCAGCCCGGGGGCCCTAGCGGTAACCACCGGGGAGCTGTTTTTT

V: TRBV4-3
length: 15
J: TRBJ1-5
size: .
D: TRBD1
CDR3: CASSHDRGTNQPQHF
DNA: TGCGCCAGCAGCCACGACAGGGGGACTAATCAGCCCCAGCATTTT

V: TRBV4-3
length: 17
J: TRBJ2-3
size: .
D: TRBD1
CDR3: CASSHLPGQGSTDTQYF
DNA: TGCGCCAGCAGCCACCTACCGGGACAGGGTAGCACAGATACGCAGTATTTT

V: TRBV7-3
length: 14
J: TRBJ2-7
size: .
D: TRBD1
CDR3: CASSETAGGYEQYF
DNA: TGTGCCAGCAGCGAAACGGCAGGGGGCTACGAGCAGTACTTC

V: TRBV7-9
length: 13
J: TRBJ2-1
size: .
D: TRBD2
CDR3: CASAGAIHNEQFF
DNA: TGTGCCAGCGCGGGAGCGATTCACAATGAGCAGTTCTTC

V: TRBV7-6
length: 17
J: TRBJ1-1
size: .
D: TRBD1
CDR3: CASSLTKNWTGNTEAFF
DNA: TGTGCCAGCAGCTTGACTAAAAATTGGACAGGGAACACTGAAGCTTTCTTT